The sequence of this TCR beta chain was determined in a study of T cell responses to AZD1222 COVID-19 vaccine. Study-level information: Second-dose recipients at about 4 or about 12 weeks were treated as one pooled group.

The protocol was immunoSEQ multiplex PCR, while the TCRdb copy is restricted to in-frame clones and leaves out a portion. This table has some 150,000 clones, more than 85% appearing once. The study's findings and limits: In a largely white British group with more females than males, clonal diversity was possibly underestimated. The repertoires were collected only after the peak T cell response.

Comments on this clone: No antigen is known for it.

V shed 3 bases and J shed 4 bases, with 9 bases lying between them. This CDR3 contains 14 residues. CDR1 is MNHNS and CDR2 is SASEGT in the germline V gene. The V gene is TRBV6-1, the J gene TRBJ1-4, with D hard to call. The sequence was collected from an adult in good health. The starting material was peripheral blood, obtained on day 0 of AZD1222 vaccination. The CDR3 protein is CASSEGQINEKLFF. The CDR3 DNA is TGTGCCAGCAGTGAGGGTCAGATTAATGAAAAACTGTTTTTT.